The next 9 T cell receptor beta chains were all read from a single sample in a study of control samples from healthy donors and cancer patients. Clones were read by immunoSEQ multiplex PCR, and TCRdb kept only the in-frame ones, dropping some. The data contain 100,000 or so clones, about 89% of them singletons. What was sequenced was blood. These receptors were taken from a man aged 30-40 years in good health.

This clone is a singleton in its sample. J is TRBJ2-3 and V is TRBV5-1, with D possibly matching TRBD1 (6 bases). V lost 5 bases, J lost 2 bases, and 12 bases lay in between. The length of the CDR3 is 14 residues. Germline CDR1 SGHRS, CDR2 YFSETQ. CDR3 residues: CASSRQALTDTQYF. The CDR3 nucleotides read TGCGCCAGCAGTAGACAGGCCCTCACAGATACGCAGTATTTT.

V usage is TRBV12-3 or TRBV12-4 and J usage is TRBJ2-5; D not resolved. The CDR3 is 13 amino acids. The V gene lost 1 base and the J gene lost 2 bases, with 5 bases spanning the gap. As DNA, the CDR3 is TGTGCCAGCAGTTTAGGGCAGCAAGAGACCCAGTACTTC. Translation: CASSLGQQETQYF.

V usage is TRBV10-3 and J usage is TRBJ1-1; weak D call: TRBD1 (5 bases). The CDR3 has 14 residues. Germline CDR1 ENHRY, CDR2 SYGVKD. V was cut by 2 bases and J by 4 bases, with 11 bases left in between. Written as DNA, the CDR3 is TGTGCCATCAGTGAGGAGGTGGGGGGCACTGAAGCTTTCTTT. Its protein is CAISEEVGGTEAFF.

This chain joins TRBV6-5 and TRBJ1-5; TRBD1 is a possible D gene (5 bases). CDR1 is MNHEY and CDR2 is SVGAGI in the germline V gene. Trimming pared 4 bases from V and 6 bases from J, leaving 19 bases between. The CDR3 totals 16 residues. This chain's CDR3 is CASSSSGEGSAQPQHF. CDR3 bases: TGTGCCAGCAGTTCTTCTGGGGAGGGGTCGGCTCAGCCCCAGCATTTT.

The V gene is TRBV5-1, the J gene TRBJ2-1, with a possible D match to TRBD1 (5 bases). Trimming removed 0 bases at V and 5 bases at J, with 9 bases between. Germline V gene lookup returns CDR1 SGHRS and CDR2 YFSETQ. The CDR3 runs 14 residues. The CDR3 DNA reads as TGCGCCAGCAGCTTGGCCGACAGAAACAATGAGCAGTTCTTC. Translated: CASSLADRNNEQFF.

This rearrangement joins TRBV5-5 to TRBJ1-5, with no clear D. Per germline, CDR1 SGHKS and CDR2 YYEKEE (reference sequence). With 4 bases removed from V and 4 bases from J, the gap between germline ends came to 15 bases. CDR3 length equals 15 residues. The CDR3 protein is CASSPAARRNQPQHF. Written as DNA, the CDR3 is TGTGCCAGCAGCCCGGCCGCCCGCAGAAATCAGCCCCAGCATTTT. The entire variable domain, with the rest obtained from reference TRBV5-5 and TRBJ1-5, is as follows: DAGVTQSPTHLIKTRGQQVTLRCSPISGHKSVSWYQQVLGQGPQFIFQYYEKEERGRGNFPDRFSARQFPNYSSELNVNALLLGDSALYLCASSPAARRNQPQHFGDGTRLSIL.

The chain employs TRBV7-9 and TRBJ1-2; D perhaps matches TRBD1 (5 bases). Germline V CDR1 and CDR2: SEHNR, FQNEAQ (reference sequence). The length of the CDR3 is 11 residues. The V end lost 2 bases, the J end lost 13 bases, and 11 bases lay between the germline ends. In DNA form, the CDR3 reads TGTGCCAGCAGCTTACCAGGGCGGTTCACCTTC. This gives the protein CASSLPGRFTF.

The V call is TRBV7-8, the J call TRBJ2-7; a weak D match, TRBD1 (6 bases). The V and J ends lost 2 bases and 4 bases respectively, with 12 bases between them. The germline V gene has CDR1 SGHVS and CDR2 FQNEAQ. The CDR3 is 14 amino acids. The CDR3 nucleotides read TGTGCCAGCAGCTTAAGGGGAAGGGGGTACGAGCAGTACTTC. Translating gives CASSLRGRGYEQYF.

V is TRBV6-2 or TRBV6-3 and J is TRBJ2-7; D call uncertain. Trimming cost V 4 bases and J 4 bases, with 23 bases left between them. This CDR3 has 17 amino acids. Germline V gives CDR1 MNHEY, CDR2 SVGEGT. CDR3 sequence reads: CASSSDFSLNSRYEQYF. The CDR3 DNA sequence: TGTGCCAGCAGTTCCGACTTTTCACTGAATTCGAGGTACGAGCAGTACTTC.